This entry lists 17 T cell receptor beta chains sequenced from one sample in a study of T-cell memory formation after mild COVID-19. One entry per CDR3 protein, called by TCRdb with MiXCR from the 5' RACE reads. This sample carries 400,000 or so distinct CDR3 sequences, 20% of them seen once, and the ten largest clones take around 9.2%. The sequenced sample was PBMCs or a T cell subset sorted from them (not recorded which). The receptors come from an adult woman who had mild COVID-19 (a few samples of this study predate the infection). Cell type and time point are not known.

The V gene is TRBV7-6, the J gene TRBJ2-2; no definite D call. Germline values: CDR1 SGHVS, CDR2 FNYEAQ. This CDR3 is built from 13 residues. With 1 base removed from V and 8 bases from J, the gap between germline ends came to 8 bases. The CDR3, as DNA: TGTGCCAGCAGCTTAGGTACCAGGGGGGAGCTGTTTTTT. This translates into CASSLGTRGELFF.

The chain has TRBV5-1 and TRBJ2-1; D not certain. From germline, CDR1 is SGHRS and CDR2 YFSETQ. Trimming took off 1 base at V and 8 bases at J, with 13 bases between the two ends. CDR3 size: 14 residues. The CDR3 DNA follows: TGCGCCAGCAGCTTGACCTTTCTAGGCGATGAGCAGTTCTTC. Translated: CASSLTFLGDEQFF. Full variable domain (rest looked up from reference TRBV5-1 and TRBJ2-1): KAGVTQTPRYLIKTRGQQVTLSCSPISGHRSVSWYQQTPGQGLQFLFEYFSETQRNKGNFPGRFSGRQFSNSRSEMNVSTLELGDSALYLCASSLTFLGDEQFFGPGTRLTVL.

With regard to this clonotype: At one boundary the junction diverges from the germline segment, which might be a read error. The rearrangement joins TRBV5-1 to TRBJ2-5; perhaps TRBD1 as D (6 bases). From germline, CDR1 is SGHRS and CDR2 YFSETQ. This CDR3 comprises 13 residues. The DNA for the CDR3 is TGCGCGAGCAGCTCGACAGGAAAAGAGACCCAGTACTTC. This gives the protein CASSSTGKETQYF.

CDR3 nucleotides: TGTGCCAGCAGTTACCATATCGAGCAGCGAGACGAGCAGTACTTC. Amino acid sequence: CASSYHIEQRDEQYF. This chain joins TRBV6-5 and TRBJ2-7; D ambiguous. The V end lost 2 bases, the J end lost 5 bases, and 16 bases lay between the germline ends. Germline CDR1 is MNHEY and CDR2 is SVGAGI. The CDR3 is 15 amino acids.

This clonotype turned up a few times. J is TRBJ2-7 and V is TRBV6-2 or TRBV6-3; D unclear. V was trimmed by 5 bases and J by 4 bases, leaving 9 bases between them. CDR3 length equals 12 residues. Per germline, CDR1 MNHEY and CDR2 SVGEGT. In nucleotides, the CDR3 is TGTGCCAGCAGTCAGACATTGTACGAGCAGTACTTC. This translates into CASSQTLYEQYF.

V gene TRBV5-1 combines with J gene TRBJ2-1, with TRBD2 matching over 11 bases. CDR3 size: 14 residues. Trimming at V came to 5 bases and at J to 7 bases, leaving 5 bases not matched to a gene. CDR1 is SGHRS and CDR2 is YFSETQ in the germline V gene. The chain's CDR3 is CASRSSGGVNEQFF. Here the CDR3 DNA reads TGCGCCAGCAGGAGTAGCGGGGGGGTAAATGAGCAGTTCTTC. The whole variable domain, filled in from reference TRBV5-1 and TRBJ2-1, reads KAGVTQTPRYLIKTRGQQVTLSCSPISGHRSVSWYQQTPGQGLQFLFEYFSETQRNKGNFPGRFSGRQFSNSRSEMNVSTLELGDSALYLCASRSSGGVNEQFFGPGTRLTVL.

There are a few counts of this clonotype. The chain has TRBV20-1 and TRBJ2-1; a weak D match, TRBD2 (6 bases). Germline-derived CDR1 and CDR2 are DFQATT and SNEGSKA (reference sequence). V was clipped by 3 bases and J by 8 bases, with 11 bases between them. The CDR3 loop spans 12 amino acids. The CDR3 coding sequence is TGCAGTGCTAGGGATAGCGGCGATGAGCAGTTCTTC. This sequence encodes CSARDSGDEQFF.

The rearrangement links TRBV20-1 to TRBJ2-1; D possibly corresponds to TRBD1 (6 bases). In germline, CDR1 is DFQATT, CDR2 SNEGSKA (reference sequence). CDR3 size: 13 residues. V was pared by 3 bases and J by 3 bases, with 9 bases between. The CDR3 region has the DNA TGCAGTGCTAGCGGACAGTACTACAATGAGCAGTTCTTC. It yields the protein CSASGQYYNEQFF.

This clonotype was counted a few times. For the CDR3, the DNA is TGTGCCAGCAGTTTTGGAGGGTATGGCGGCTACACCTTC. Amino acids: CASSFGGYGGYTF. This chain uses TRBV27 with TRBJ1-2; D remains ambiguous. The CDR3 extends over 13 amino acids. Trimming stripped 3 bases from V and 8 bases from J, with 13 bases between. Germline assignment: CDR1 MNHEY and CDR2 SMNVEV (reference sequence).

The V and J genes are TRBV24-1 and TRBJ2-5; weak D call: TRBD1 (6 bases). CDR3 length: 15 amino acids. The ends were cut back, 7 bases at V and 5 bases at J, with 19 bases in the middle. Germline values: CDR1 KGHDR, CDR2 SFDVKD. The CDR3 DNA reads as TGTGCCACCAGCACAGAGTCTCCAGGGGAGGAGACCCAGTACTTC. Protein sequence: CATSTESPGEETQYF.

The V gene is TRBV4-1, the J gene TRBJ1-2; D not resolved. Between the trimmed V and J ends, which lost 4 bases and 4 bases, there was a span of 10 bases. Germline CDR1 reads MGHRA; CDR2 reads YSYEKL. The CDR3 runs to 13 residues. CDR3 sequence reads: CASSPGPGYGYTF. CDR3 DNA sequence: TGCGCCAGCAGCCCCGGACCCGGCTATGGCTACACCTTC.

The sample holds a few counts of this clonotype. The chain is built from TRBV12-3 or TRBV12-4 and TRBJ2-7; 9 bases are shared with TRBD1. The length of the CDR3 is 15 residues. After removal of 5 bases from V and 4 bases from J, the junction contained 9 bases not matched to a gene. CDR3 nucleotide sequence: TGTGCCAGCAGTCGTTGGACAGGGGCGACGTACGAGCAGTACTTC. Translation gives CASSRWTGATYEQYF.

This chain uses TRBV3-1 with TRBJ2-1, with TRBD1 matching over 8 bases. CDR3 length: 15 amino acids. The V gene end was trimmed by 5 bases and the J gene end by 3 bases; junction bases not matched to a gene: 6. CDR1 LGHDT and CDR2 YNNKEL come from the germline V gene (reference sequence). This CDR3 reads CASSSRQGNYNEQFF. The DNA for the CDR3 is TGTGCCAGCAGCTCTAGACAGGGGAACTACAATGAGCAGTTCTTC.

This clonotype was counted ten times or more. This chain uses TRBV5-6 with TRBJ2-3, with TRBD1 matching over 12 bases. The CDR3 has 16 residues. V shed 3 bases, J shed 3 bases, and the junction held 5 bases outside the gene matches. The V gene's germline CDR1 is SGHDT and CDR2 YYEEEE. This CDR3 reads CASSSLGQGATDTQYF. The CDR3 DNA is TGTGCCAGCAGCTCCTTGGGACAGGGGGCTACAGATACGCAGTATTTT. Combining the CDR3 with reference TRBV5-6 and TRBJ2-3 gives the whole variable domain DAGVTQSPTHLIKTRGQQVTLRCSPKSGHDTVSWYQQALGQGPQFIFQYYEEEERQRGNFPDRFSGHQFPNYSSELNVNALLLGDSALYLCASSSLGQGATDTQYFGPGTRLTVL.

The V call is TRBV10-3, the J call TRBJ1-6; no firm D call. Germline V gives CDR1 ENHRY, CDR2 SYGVKD. With 2 bases removed from V and 8 bases from J, the gap between germline ends came to 13 bases. The CDR3 is 15 residues long. The CDR3 DNA follows: TGTGCCATCAGTGAGGAGGGCCCCTTGGATTCACCCCTCCACTTT. This sequence encodes CAISEEGPLDSPLHF.

This clonotype has only a few counts. This rearrangement joins TRBV12-3 or TRBV12-4 to TRBJ2-1; 7 bases match TRBD2. V was pared by 4 bases and J by 6 bases, with 3 bases of the junction left unmatched. The CDR3 runs to 13 residues. This CDR3 reads CASSYGGFNEQFF. CDR3 in DNA: TGTGCCAGCAGTTACGGGGGGTTCAATGAGCAGTTCTTC.

This clonotype was seen a few times. The rearrangement links TRBV4-1 to TRBJ1-1; no reliable D call. V gave up 3 bases and J gave up 4 bases, with 6 bases separating them. CDR1 and CDR2 (germline): MGHRA, YSYEKL. The CDR3 is 12 residues long. CDR3 loop: CASSQIGTEAFF. CDR3 sequence (DNA): TGCGCCAGCAGCCAGATAGGCACTGAAGCTTTCTTT.